This T cell receptor beta chain was identified in a study of cytomegalovirus exposure and HLA in healthy donors. The study, taken as a whole, reports: Presence/absence analyses rested on an assumption that sequencing depth was roughly uniform across donors.

This clone was observed a few times. Its antigen is not identified. Germline-derived CDR1 and CDR2 are SEHNR and FQNEAQ (reference sequence). V was trimmed by 4 bases and J by 8 bases, leaving 11 bases between them. The CDR3 totals 12 residues. With 60 Vbeta and 13 Jbeta primers, the PCR was carried out. Assay: immunoSEQ multiplex PCR; the TCRdb copy retains only in-frame clones and omits some. The table has about 160,000 clones, about four fifths seen once. This TCR derives from a man aged 25 to 45 in good health and CMV-seronegative. The sequenced sample was PBMCs. The rearrangement joins TRBV7-9 to TRBJ1-1; a weak D match, TRBD1 (5 bases). The CDR3 region is CASSSARQEAFF. DNA of the CDR3: TGTGCCAGCAGCTCCGCTCGACAGGAAGCTTTCTTT. Looking up the rest from reference TRBV7-9 and TRBJ1-1 gives the full variable domain: DTGVSQNPRHKITKRGQNVTFRCDPISEHNRLYWYRQTLGQGPEFLTYFQNEAQLEKSRLLSDRFSAERPKGSFSTLEIQRTEQGDSAMYLCASSSARQEAFFGQGTRLTVV.